This T cell receptor beta chain was recovered during a study of T cell changes during pregnancy in multiple sclerosis. Sequencing was performed with immunoSEQ multiplex PCR; in TCRdb, only in-frame clones are kept and a portion is missing. This table holds almost 50,000 clones, 92% found once. The CDR3 is 14 residues long. CDR1 is GTSNPN and CDR2 is SVGIG in the germline V gene (reference sequence). V lost 4 bases, J lost 5 bases, and 17 bases lay in between. Here the sequenced sample was CD4+ T cells from peripheral blood mononuclear cells, taken in the second trimester of pregnancy. The receptor was derived from a female donor in good health, enrolled as a control in a pregnancy study. The chain is built from TRBV30 and TRBJ2-5, with D perhaps matching TRBD1 (5 bases). The CDR3 nucleotides are TGTGCCTGGAAAGGCAGGGCCCCGTTGGAGACCCAGTACTTC. Its translation: CAWKGRAPLETQYF.